The 10 T cell receptor beta chains in this list originate from one sample, sequenced in a study of Graves' ophthalmopathy and Graves' hyperthyroidism. Investigators amplified TCR beta CDR3 regions from RNA transcripts. The authors performed first-round RT-PCR with HTBI primers and then a second-round multiplex PCR. TCRdb used MiXCR to reprocess the multiplex PCR reads, holding one entry per CDR3 protein. The sample carries about 740,000 distinct CDR3 sequences, 40% recorded once. What was sequenced was peripheral blood. All receptors come from an adult man with Graves' ophthalmopathy.

V and J are TRBV6-6 and TRBJ1-1; D uncertain. The V end lost 4 bases, the J end lost 10 bases, and 10 bases lay between the germline ends. The CDR3 spans 11 residues. Germline CDR1 is MNHNY and CDR2 is SVGAGI (reference sequence). CDR3: CASSSAFGAFF. In DNA, the CDR3 is TGTGCCAGCAGTTCGGCGTTTGGAGCTTTCTTT.

This clonotype appeared a few times. The J gene is TRBJ1-1, the V gene TRBV5-8, with 9 bases identical to TRBD1. V lost 0 bases to trimming and J lost 6 bases; unmatched junction nucleotides: 6. Germline loops: CDR1 SGHTS, CDR2 YDEGEE. This CDR3 comprises 15 residues. The CDR3 region has the DNA TGTGCCAGCAGCTTGGCCGGGACAGGGATCGCTGAAGCTTTCTTT. It yields the protein CASSLAGTGIAEAFF.

This clonotype has at least ten counts. Relative to the germline gene, one junction end is altered; a read error may explain this. This chain connects TRBV7-7 to TRBJ2-5, with 10 bases that match TRBD1. The CDR3 totals 18 residues. CDR1 is SSHAT, CDR2 FNYEAQ, per germline (reference sequence). The CDR3 coding sequence is TGTGCTAGCAGCCCCTCTCCGGGACAGGGGATTCTCGGTGAGACCCAGTACTTC. As protein: CASSPSPGQGILGETQYF.

To note about this clonotype: Possible read error: a much larger clone is one base away. It is likely a read error, because the conserved phenylalanine at the end of the CDR3 is missing. The rearrangement uses TRBV20-1 and TRBJ1-2; D might be TRBD1 (5 bases). The CDR3 is 11 amino acids. Germline CDR1 DFQATT, CDR2 SNEGSKA (reference sequence). Trimming removed 5 bases at V and 6 bases at J, with 10 bases between. The CDR3 DNA sequence: TGCAGTGCTTCGGGGGGGAATGGCTACACCCTC. Encoded protein: CSASGGNGYTL.

The sample holds many counts of this clonotype. The genes are TRBV7-9 and TRBJ1-1, with D maybe TRBD1 (6 bases). CDR3 size: 14 residues. The germline gives CDR1 SEHNR, CDR2 FQNEAQ (reference sequence). The ends were cut back, 5 bases at V and 5 bases at J, with 15 bases in the middle. The DNA of the CDR3 is TGTGCCAGCAGCCTCAGGGGTGCGTGGACTGAAGCTTTCTTT. Residues: CASSLRGAWTEAFF.

With regard to this clonotype: Just one base apart from a much larger clone, this may be a read error. The V gene is TRBV20-1, the J gene TRBJ1-5; unclear D gene. The CDR3 consists of 12 residues. Per the germline V gene, CDR1 is DFQATT and CDR2 is SNEGSKA (reference sequence). The CDR3 bases are TGCAGTGCTAGACAAAGCAATCAGCCCCGGCATTTT. Residues: CSARQSNQPRHF.

V gene TRBV7-9 combines with J gene TRBJ2-2; 7 positions match TRBD2. V lost 5 bases, J lost 0 bases, and 6 bases stayed unmatched. Germline V gene sequence: CDR1 SEHNR, CDR2 FQNEAQ (reference sequence). The CDR3 extends over 16 amino acids. The CDR3 nucleotides are TGTGCCAGCAGCGAAAGACTAGCCACGAACACCGGGGAGCTGTTTTTT. Protein sequence: CASSERLATNTGELFF.

As for this clonotype: Possible read error: a much larger clone is one base away. This chain links TRBV4-3 with TRBJ2-5; no clear D gene. V was shortened by 0 bases and J by 7 bases, with 6 bases between the two germline ends. This CDR3 region has 12 residues. Looked up from germline, CDR1 is LGHNA and CDR2 is YSLEER. CDR3 bases: TGCGCCAGCAGCCAAGATGTCGGGACCCAGTACTTC. Encoded protein: CASSQDVGTQYF.

This clonotype was seen just once. The V gene is TRBV7-9, the J gene TRBJ2-5; D possibly uses TRBD1 or TRBD2 (6 bases each). This CDR3 is built from 15 residues. The germline V and J ends were trimmed by 6 bases and 5 bases, with 19 bases remaining between them. Germline CDR1 is SEHNR and CDR2 is FQNEAQ (reference sequence). The CDR3 region is CASSFDGGGWETQYF. CDR3 bases: TGTGCCAGCAGTTTTGACGGGGGCGGATGGGAGACCCAGTACTTC.

V is TRBV20-1 and J is TRBJ2-5; D ambiguous. V was shortened by 7 bases and J by 5 bases, with 8 bases between the two germline ends. The CDR3 sequence is 10 residues long. Germline lookup yields CDR1 DFQATT and CDR2 SNEGSKA (reference sequence). CDR3 nucleotide sequence: TGCAGTGGACGGCAGGAGACCCAGTACTTC. Protein: CSGRQETQYF.